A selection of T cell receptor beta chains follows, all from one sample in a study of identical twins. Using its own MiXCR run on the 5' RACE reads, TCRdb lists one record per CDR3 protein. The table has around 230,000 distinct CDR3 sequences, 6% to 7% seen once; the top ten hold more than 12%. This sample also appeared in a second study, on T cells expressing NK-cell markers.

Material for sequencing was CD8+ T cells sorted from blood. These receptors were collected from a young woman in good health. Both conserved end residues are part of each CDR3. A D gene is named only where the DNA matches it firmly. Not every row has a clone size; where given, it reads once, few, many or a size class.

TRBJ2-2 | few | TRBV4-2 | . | TGTGCCAGCAGTACGTATGGACGGGGGCCTAACACCGGGGAGCTGTTTTTT | CASSTYGRGPNTGELFF
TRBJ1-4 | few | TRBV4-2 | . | TGTGCCAGCAGCCAACCAGGCGATGGGCTTCCCAATGAAAAACTGTTTTTT | CASSQPGDGLPNEKLFF
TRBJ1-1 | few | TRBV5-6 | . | TGTGCCAGCAGCTTGGGGGGGTACATGGACACTGAAGCTTTCTTT | CASSLGGYMDTEAFF
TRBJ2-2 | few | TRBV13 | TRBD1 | TGTGCCAGCAGTCACACAGGGGGCTATACCGGGGAGCTGTTTTTT | CASSHTGGYTGELFF
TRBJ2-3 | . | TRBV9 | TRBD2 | TGTGCCAGCATTCCCGGGACTAGCGGCACAGATACGCAGTATTTT | CASIPGTSGTDTQYF
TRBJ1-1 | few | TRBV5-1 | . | TGCGCCAGCAGCTTACTGGGTACGAACACTGAAGCTTTCTTT | CASSLLGTNTEAFF
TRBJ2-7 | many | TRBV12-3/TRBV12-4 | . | TGTGCCAGCAGTTTTGGGTTAGGAACCTACGAGCAGTACTTC | CASSFGLGTYEQYF
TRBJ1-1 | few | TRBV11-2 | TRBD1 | TGTGCCAGCAGCTTAGAGGGCAGGGGGCCGGGCACTGAAGCTTTCTTT | CASSLEGRGPGTEAFF
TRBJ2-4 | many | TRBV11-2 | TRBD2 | TGTGCCAGCAGTTCGGGACTAGCGGGGGCGGGGACCAAAAACATTCAGTACTTC | CASSSGLAGAGTKNIQYF
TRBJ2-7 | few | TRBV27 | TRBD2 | TGTGCCAGCAGTTTATCTGGACTAGCGGGGGAGCAGTACTTC | CASSLSGLAGEQYF
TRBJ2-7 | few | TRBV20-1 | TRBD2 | TGCAGTGCTCCTTTAGCGGGGGGCCAATACGAGCAGTACTTC | CSAPLAGGQYEQYF
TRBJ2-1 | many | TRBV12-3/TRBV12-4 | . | TGTGCCAGCAGTTTCCAGGGATTCTACAATGAGCAGTTCTTC | CASSFQGFYNEQFF
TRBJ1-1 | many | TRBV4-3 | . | TGCGCCAGCAAAGGGGGTATCGCGTTCCCGGAAGCTTTCTTT | CASKGGIAFPEAFF
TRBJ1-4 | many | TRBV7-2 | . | TGTGCCAGCAGAGAAAGAGTTGCAACTAATGAAAAACTGTTTTTT | CASRERVATNEKLFF
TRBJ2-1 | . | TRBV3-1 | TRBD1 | TGTGCCAGCACAGAGGGGGCGCGGAATGAGCAGTTCTTC | CASTEGARNEQFF
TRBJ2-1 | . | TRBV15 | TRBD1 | TGTGCCACCAGCCGGACAGGGCTGAATGAGCAGTTCTTC | CATSRTGLNEQFF
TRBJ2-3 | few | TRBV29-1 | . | TGCAGCGTTGACCAGTCCTACACAGATACGCAGTATTTT | CSVDQSYTDTQYF
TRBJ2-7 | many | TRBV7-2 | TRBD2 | TGTGCCAGCAGCGTGACTAGCGGAAAAGCCTACGAGCAGTACTTC | CASSVTSGKAYEQYF
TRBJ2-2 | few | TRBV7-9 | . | TGTGCCAGCAGCTCCGAGGCGGCGGTCACCGGGGAGCTGTTTTTT | CASSSEAAVTGELFF
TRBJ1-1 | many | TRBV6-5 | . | TGTGCCAGCAGCCAGGGGTACACTGAAGCTTTCTTT | CASSQGYTEAFF
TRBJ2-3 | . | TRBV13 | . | TGTGCCAGCAGCCTTCCCTCGGCGGGGATTCCAGATACGCAGTATTTT | CASSLPSAGIPDTQYF
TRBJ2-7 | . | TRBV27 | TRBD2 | TGTGCCAGCAGTCAGCTAGCGGGGTCCTACGAGCAGTACTTC | CASSQLAGSYEQYF
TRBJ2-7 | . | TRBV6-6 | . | TGTGCCAGCAGGGACAACTTGTACGAGCAGTACTTC | CASRDNLYEQYF
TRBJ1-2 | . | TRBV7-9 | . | TGTGCCAGCAGCTTAGGATCTGTCGATGGCTACACCTTC | CASSLGSVDGYTF
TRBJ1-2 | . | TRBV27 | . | TGTGCCAGCAGTTTGGGCAGAGGGCAGGGCTACACCTTC | CASSLGRGQGYTF
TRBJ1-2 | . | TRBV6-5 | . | TGTGCCAGCAGTTACGGGCAGGGAGGCTATGGCTACACCTTC | CASSYGQGGYGYTF
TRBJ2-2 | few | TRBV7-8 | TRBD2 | TGTGCCAGCAGCTTCCCCGGACTAGCGTACCACACCGGGGAGCTGTTTTTT | CASSFPGLAYHTGELFF
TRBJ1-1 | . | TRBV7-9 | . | TGTGCCAGCAGCTTAGCAGCCAAGGGGCGAAACACTGAAGCTTTCTTT | CASSLAAKGRNTEAFF
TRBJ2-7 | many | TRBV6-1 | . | TGTGCCAGCAGTGAACGGCAGCCCTACGAGCAGTACTTC | CASSERQPYEQYF
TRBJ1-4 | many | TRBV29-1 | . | TGCAGCGTTGAAGTTTACGGGGAAACTAATGAAAAACTGTTTTTT | CSVEVYGETNEKLFF
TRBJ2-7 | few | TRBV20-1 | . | TGCAGTGCTAGATTTCAATACGAGCAGTACTTC | CSARFQYEQYF
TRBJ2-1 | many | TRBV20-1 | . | TGCAGTGCTAGATCCGATGAGCAGTTCTTC | CSARSDEQFF
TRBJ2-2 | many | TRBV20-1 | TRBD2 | TGCAGTGCCCGACCGGGACTACCGGAATCCGGGGAGCTGTTTTTT | CSARPGLPESGELFF
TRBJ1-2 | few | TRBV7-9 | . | TGTGCCAGCAGAGAAATCGGGGCATACTATGGCTACACCTTC | CASREIGAYYGYTF
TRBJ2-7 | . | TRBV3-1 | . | TGTGCCAGCAGCCAAGTTCGTAGGGGCCACGAGCAGTACTTC | CASSQVRRGHEQYF
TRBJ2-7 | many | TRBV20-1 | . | TGCAGTGCTAGAGATATCGATCACAGCTCCTACGAGCAGTACTTC | CSARDIDHSSYEQYF
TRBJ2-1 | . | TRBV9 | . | TGTGCCAGCAGCGTAGTAGGGGGGGGCCAAGTTGAGCAGTTCTTC | CASSVVGGGQVEQFF
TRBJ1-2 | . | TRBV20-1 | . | TGCAGTGCTAGAGATATTCCCAGCCCGAACTATGGCTACACCTTC | CSARDIPSPNYGYTF
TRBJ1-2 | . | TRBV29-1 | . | TGCAGCGGAGGTTCCACCGCTAACTATGGCTACACCTTC | CSGGSTANYGYTF
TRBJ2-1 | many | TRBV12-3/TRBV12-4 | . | TGTGCCAGCGGTGAGGGGCCGGTAGATGAGCAGTTCTTC | CASGEGPVDEQFF
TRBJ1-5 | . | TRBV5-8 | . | TGTGCCAGCACGATCGAGGACACGAGCAATCAGCCCCAGCATTTT | CASTIEDTSNQPQHF
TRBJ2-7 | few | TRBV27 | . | TGTGCCAGCAGTGCCCGGGGTGGGTCCTACGAGCAGTACTTC | CASSARGGSYEQYF
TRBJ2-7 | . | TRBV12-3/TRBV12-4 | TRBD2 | TGTGCCAGCAGTTTTAGCGGGGGTGGCGCCTACGAGCAGTACTTC | CASSFSGGGAYEQYF
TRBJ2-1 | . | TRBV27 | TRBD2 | TGTGCCAGCAGTCTCGGACTAGCGGGAGGCCGGAGGGATGAGCAGTTCTTC | CASSLGLAGGRRDEQFF
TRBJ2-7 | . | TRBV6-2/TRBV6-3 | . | TGTGCCAGCAGTCCCTACGGCAGAACCTACGAGCAGTACTTC | CASSPYGRTYEQYF
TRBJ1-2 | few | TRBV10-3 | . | TGTGCCATCAGTGAGTCGGCAGGCGGCTATGGCTACACCTTC | CAISESAGGYGYTF
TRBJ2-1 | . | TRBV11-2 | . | TGTGCCAGCAGCCCCGACTGGGACTATGAGCAGTTCTTC | CASSPDWDYEQFF
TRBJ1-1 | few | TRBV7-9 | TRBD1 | TGTGCCAGCAGCCCAGGACAGGGTCCCCCTGAAGCTTTCTTT | CASSPGQGPPEAFF